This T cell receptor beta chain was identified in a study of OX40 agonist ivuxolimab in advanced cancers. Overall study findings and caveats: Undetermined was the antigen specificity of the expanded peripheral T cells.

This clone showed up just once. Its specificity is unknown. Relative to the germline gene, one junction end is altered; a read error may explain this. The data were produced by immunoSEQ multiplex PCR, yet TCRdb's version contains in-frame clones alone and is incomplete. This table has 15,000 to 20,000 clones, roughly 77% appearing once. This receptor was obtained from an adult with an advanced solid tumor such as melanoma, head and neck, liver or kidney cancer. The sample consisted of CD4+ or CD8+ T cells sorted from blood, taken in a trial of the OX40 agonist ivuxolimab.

In DNA, the CDR3 is TGTGCCAGCAGCTGGACTAGCGAGCAGTACTTC. Translated: CASSWTSEQYF. This rearrangement joins TRBV5-1 to TRBJ2-7; TRBD2 matches at 7 bases. Germline lookup yields CDR1 SGHRS and CDR2 YFSETQ. The CDR3 runs 11 residues.